The rows below give T cell receptor beta chains drawn from one sample of a study of T cells in Graves' hyperthyroidism and ophthalmopathy. TCRdb redid the calling of the multiplex PCR reads with MiXCR, one entry per CDR3 protein. In the table there are approximately 360,000 distinct CDR3 sequences, 15% to 18% of which are singletons. Sequenced material: blood. The receptors stem from a woman aged 18-29 years with Graves' hyperthyroidism that later progressed to Graves' ophthalmopathy. The CDR3 runs from the conserved cysteine through the conserved F or W. A D gene is named only where the DNA matches it firmly.

D gene	V gene	CDR3 protein
NA	TRBV5-6	CASSPSRSRSTGELFF
NA	TRBV12-3/TRBV12-4	CASSPGPRGGYGYTF
NA	TRBV30	CAWGLSWKDPRNTIYF
TRBD2	TRBV6-4	CASTVCPGTRTPYEQYF
NA	TRBV19	CASSISGGFPSYEQYF
NA	TRBV20-1	CSARDNEQFF
NA	TRBV28	CASSPWGGHQETQYF
NA	TRBV7-9	CASSQHMNTEAFF
TRBD2	TRBV7-2	CASSLVAGGPNEQFF
NA	TRBV25-1	CASSESSTLLGYTF
NA	TRBV4-1	CASSQDNRGGPGQPQHF
TRBD1	TRBV7-2	CASSLDRVENSPLHF
NA	TRBV6-2/TRBV6-3	CASSYQITRTNEQFF
TRBD1	TRBV4-1	CASSQALWGTGEETQYF
TRBD2	TRBV6-1	CASIRDYWGYYEQYF
NA	TRBV7-2	CASSLGGTVGELFF
TRBD2	TRBV3-1	CASSQEGLAGSNEQFF
NA	TRBV6-2/TRBV6-3	CASSVRDMNYGYAF
TRBD2	TRBV7-9	CASSRGGRDEQFF
TRBD1	TRBV27	CASSSRQGVRNTEAFF
TRBD2	TRBV27	CASSGLLASRVLRNNEQFF
NA	TRBV6-1	CASSYAGADNSPLHF
TRBD1	TRBV27	CASSPNRGYAEAFF
NA	TRBV28	CASKLGPGRGTDTQYF
TRBD1	TRBV12-3/TRBV12-4	CASSRDRGADTQYF
NA	TRBV7-9	CASSSLGTWVTQYF
NA	TRBV16	CASSQSVDNEQFF
NA	TRBV15	CATSRDRPLKRARNTDTQYF
TRBD1	TRBV9	CASSAGSGTASYEQYF
NA	TRBV7-9	CASSLGRGGQSNSNQPQHF
NA	TRBV29-1	CSVAVSGNTIYF